This T cell receptor (beta chain) was found in a study of OX40 agonist ivuxolimab in advanced cancers. About the study: Patients undergoing dose escalation presented with hepatocellular carcinoma, melanoma, renal cell or head and neck cancer.

TCRdb keeps only in-frame clones here, not all; method: immunoSEQ multiplex PCR. The data show 85,000 to 130,000 clones, 90% seen once. CDR3 size: 13 residues. The germline gives CDR1 SGHRS, CDR2 YFSETQ. Trimming stripped 2 bases from V and 8 bases from J, with 11 bases between. The sequence was collected from an adult with an advanced solid tumor such as melanoma, head and neck, liver or kidney cancer. The material sequenced was CD4+ or CD8+ T cells sorted from blood, taken in a trial of the OX40 agonist ivuxolimab. The chain joins TRBV5-1 to TRBJ2-1; D remains ambiguous. The CDR3 DNA follows: TGCGCCAGCAGCTTTCGACCAGAGGATGAGCAGTTCTTC. It yields the protein CASSFRPEDEQFF.